Following are 16 T cell receptor beta chains from one sample sequenced in a study of T cell clones after liver transplantation (dated 2019 in TCRdb). Library preparation was by the immunoSEQ multiplex PCR assay. Held by TCRdb, this immuneACCESS table contains in-frame sequences only and omits some clones. Under half of the omission traces to an unresolved V gene where checked; the cause of the rest is unknown. Counted in this sample were about 85,000 clones; 70% to 85% of them appeared once. 0.4% to 0.6% of the sample belongs to the ten largest clones. Sequencing used CD4+ T cells from blood, obtained almost 47 months after liver transplant. The receptors shown here come from a human patient who received a liver transplant. Some T cells may have been brought in with the graft after a transplant.

The sample holds a few counts of this clone. The chain uses TRBV5-1 and TRBJ2-7; TRBD2 might be the D (5 bases). V lost 3 bases, J lost 0 bases, and 28 bases lay in between. This CDR3 spans 20 amino acids. Germline V gene sequence: CDR1 SGHRS, CDR2 YFSETQ. The CDR3: CASSSEGRPSNRPSSYEQYF. In nucleotides, the CDR3 is TGCGCCAGCAGCTCCGAGGGTAGGCCCAGTAACCGGCCAAGCTCCTACGAGCAGTACTTC.

J is TRBJ2-4 and V is TRBV18, with 7 positions matching TRBD1. The length of the CDR3 is 16 residues. Germline lookup yields CDR1 KGHSH and CDR2 LQKENI. Trimming removed 3 bases from V and 3 bases from J; junction bases left unmatched: 8. The CDR3 reads CASSPRQGEGKNIQYF. CDR3 coding DNA: TGTGCCAGCTCACCGCGACAGGGTGAGGGCAAAAACATTCAGTACTTC. Full variable domain (rest looked up from reference TRBV18 and TRBJ2-4): NAGVMQNPRHLVRRRGQEARLRCSPMKGHSHVYWYRQLPEEGLKFMVYLQKENIIDESGMPKERFSAEFPKEGPSILRIQQVVRGDSAAYFCASSPRQGEGKNIQYFGAGTRLSVL.

J is TRBJ1-2 and V is TRBV16; 7 positions match TRBD1. This CDR3 region has 16 residues. V shed 6 bases, J shed 3 bases, and the junction held 13 bases outside the gene matches. In germline, CDR1 is KGHSY, CDR2 FQNENV. CDR3 protein: CASSLRRGQNYYGYTF. In nucleotides, the CDR3 is TGTGCCAGCAGTCTCCGGCGGGGACAGAACTACTATGGCTACACCTTC.

This CDR3 reads CASSLGATTGELFF. Written as DNA, the CDR3 is TGTGCCAGCAGCTTGGGGGCTACGACCGGGGAGCTGTTTTTT. The genes are TRBV5-6 and TRBJ2-2; D is unclear. The V gene's germline CDR1 is SGHDT and CDR2 YYEEEE. V was shortened by 0 bases and J by 5 bases, with 8 bases between the two germline ends. CDR3 length equals 14 residues.

The chain couples TRBV7-8 to TRBJ2-3, with D possibly matching TRBD2 (6 bases). Germline CDR1 is SGHVS and CDR2 is FQNEAQ. The V and J ends lost 4 bases and 3 bases respectively, with 20 bases between them. The CDR3 loop spans 17 amino acids. The DNA for the CDR3 is TGTGCCAGCAGCTGGAATCGGGTCGTACTAGCAACAGATACGCAGTATTTT. Translated, it gives CASSWNRVVLATDTQYF.

The chain carries TRBV7-2 and TRBJ2-1, with 9 bases that match TRBD2. CDR3 length: 15 amino acids. In germline, CDR1 is SGHTA, CDR2 FQGNSA. After removal of 5 bases from V and 1 base from J, the junction contained 3 bases not matched to a gene. CDR3 in amino acids: CASSVSGGSYNEQFF. The DNA of the CDR3 is TGTGCCAGCAGCGTGAGCGGGGGGTCCTACAATGAGCAGTTCTTC.

This clone came up a few times. The chain uses TRBV18 and TRBJ2-7; TRBD2 matches at 9 bases. The CDR3 sequence is 16 residues long. V was pared by 3 bases and J by 2 bases, with 8 bases of the junction left unmatched. The germline CDR1 and CDR2 sequences are KGHSH and LQKENI. The CDR3 region has the DNA TGTGCCAGCTCACCCTCGGGTAGCGGGAGAACCTACGAGCAGTACTTC. Its protein is CASSPSGSGRTYEQYF.

The chain carries TRBV6-6 and TRBJ1-3; D possibly corresponds to TRBD1 (5 bases). V lost 0 bases and J lost 1, with 10 bases in between. CDR1 is MNHNY and CDR2 is SVGAGI in the germline V gene (reference sequence). The CDR3 consists of 16 residues. The CDR3 DNA is TGTGCCAGCAGTTACTCGAGGGGCGCGTCTGGAAACACCATATATTTT. It encodes CASSYSRGASGNTIYF.

V gene TRBV7-2 combines with J gene TRBJ1-5; tentative D call: TRBD1 (6 bases). Trimming took 1 base from V and 9 from J, leaving 13 bases between them. Germline V gives CDR1 SGHTA, CDR2 FQGNSA. This CDR3 spans 14 amino acids. In DNA, the CDR3 is TGTGCCAGCAGCTTAGTTAACAGGGAGTCGCCCCAGCATTTT. Its translation is CASSLVNRESPQHF.

This clone was seen once. The chain is built from TRBV28 and TRBJ2-7, with D tentatively TRBD2 (6 bases). The CDR3 contains 14 residues. Trimming pared 7 bases from V and 3 bases from J, leaving 16 bases between. From germline, CDR1 is MDHEN and CDR2 SYDVKM. This CDR3 reads CASNGGRYLYEQYF. CDR3 nucleotide sequence: TGTGCCAGCAATGGGGGGAGGTACCTCTACGAGCAGTACTTC.

The V gene is TRBV28, the J gene TRBJ1-5; the D is unclear. The germline V gene has CDR1 MDHEN and CDR2 SYDVKM. This CDR3 comprises 13 residues. The V gene lost 2 bases and the J gene lost 8 bases, with 10 bases spanning the gap. CDR3 nucleotides: TGTGCCAGCAGTTTAGGCGTTTGGGAGCCCCAGCATTTT. Translating gives CASSLGVWEPQHF.

In its sample, this clone was seen a few times. The chain links TRBV6-1 to TRBJ2-1; D call uncertain. V lost 7 bases and J 9 bases, leaving 10 bases between the germline ends. CDR1 MNHNS and CDR2 SASEGT come from the germline V gene. The CDR3 consists of 11 residues. In DNA, the CDR3 is TGTGCCAGCACTTTCTTTAGTGAGCAGTTCTTC. Translation: CASTFFSEQFF.

The rearrangement uses TRBV28 and TRBJ2-2; maybe TRBD2 (6 bases). The germline gives CDR1 MDHEN, CDR2 SYDVKM. Trimming removed 3 bases from V and 6 bases from J, with 14 bases in between. The CDR3 extends over 15 amino acids. The CDR3 protein is CASSLGGTRSGELFF. The CDR3 bases are TGTGCCAGCAGTTTGGGGGGAACCCGATCCGGGGAGCTGTTTTTT.

This clone was seen only a few times. This sequence joins TRBV7-2 and TRBJ1-5; tentatively, D is TRBD1 (5 bases). The CDR3 length is 13 residues. Germline assignment: CDR1 SGHTA and CDR2 FQGNSA. Trimming removed 5 bases from V and 9 bases from J, with 14 bases in between. The CDR3: CASSGAAGRPQHF. The CDR3 nucleotides are TGTGCCAGCAGCGGGGCGGCGGGGCGGCCCCAGCATTTT.

This chain links TRBV7-8 with TRBJ2-7, with D possibly TRBD2 on 6 matching bases. V lost 5 bases to trimming and J lost 7 bases, with 21 bases between them. Germline CDR1 SGHVS, CDR2 FQNEAQ. This CDR3 has 15 amino acids. The CDR3 region is CASSHQGRAGQEQYF. The CDR3 bases are TGTGCCAGCAGCCATCAAGGGCGGGCGGGGCAGGAGCAGTACTTC.

The chain couples TRBV19 to TRBJ1-1; TRBD1 agrees at 12 bases. CDR3 length equals 14 residues. The V gene end was trimmed by 5 bases and the J gene end by 7 bases; junction bases not matched to a gene: 5. The V gene's germline CDR1 is LNHDA and CDR2 SQIVND (reference sequence). Here the CDR3 reads CASSLRDRGLEAFF. DNA of the CDR3: TGTGCCAGTAGTCTCCGGGACAGGGGGCTTGAAGCTTTCTTT.